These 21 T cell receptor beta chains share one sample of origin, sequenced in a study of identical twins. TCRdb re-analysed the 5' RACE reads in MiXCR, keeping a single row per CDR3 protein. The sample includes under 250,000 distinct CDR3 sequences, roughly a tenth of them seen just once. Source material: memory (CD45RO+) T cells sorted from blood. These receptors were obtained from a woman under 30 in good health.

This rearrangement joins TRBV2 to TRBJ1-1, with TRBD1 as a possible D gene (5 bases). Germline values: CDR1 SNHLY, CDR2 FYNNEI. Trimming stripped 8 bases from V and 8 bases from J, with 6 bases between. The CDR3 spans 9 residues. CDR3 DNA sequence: TGTGCCAGCGGGGGGGAAGCTTTCTTT. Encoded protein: CASGGEAFF. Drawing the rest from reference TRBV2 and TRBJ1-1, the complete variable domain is EPEVTQTPSHQVTQMGQEVILRCVPISNHLYFYWYRQILGQKVEFLVSFYNNEISEKSEIFDDQFSVERPDGSNFTLKIRSTKLEDSAMYFCASGGEAFFGQGTRLTVV.

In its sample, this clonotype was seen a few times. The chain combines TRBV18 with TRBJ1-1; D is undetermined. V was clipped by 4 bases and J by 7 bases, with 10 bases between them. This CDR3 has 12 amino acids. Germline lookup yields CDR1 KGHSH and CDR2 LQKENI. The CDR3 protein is CASSLTMGEAFF. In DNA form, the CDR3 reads TGTGCCAGCTCACTCACCATGGGTGAAGCTTTCTTT. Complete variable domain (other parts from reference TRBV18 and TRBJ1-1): NAGVMQNPRHLVRRRGQEARLRCSPMKGHSHVYWYRQLPEEGLKFMVYLQKENIIDESGMPKERFSAEFPKEGPSILRIQQVVRGDSAAYFCASSLTMGEAFFGQGTRLTVV.

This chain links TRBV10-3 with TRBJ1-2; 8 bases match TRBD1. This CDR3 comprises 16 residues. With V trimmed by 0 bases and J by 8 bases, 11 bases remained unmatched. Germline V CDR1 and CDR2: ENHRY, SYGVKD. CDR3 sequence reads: CAISESTRTGSGGYTF. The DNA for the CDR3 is TGTGCCATCAGTGAGTCGACTCGGACAGGGTCTGGCGGCTACACCTTC.

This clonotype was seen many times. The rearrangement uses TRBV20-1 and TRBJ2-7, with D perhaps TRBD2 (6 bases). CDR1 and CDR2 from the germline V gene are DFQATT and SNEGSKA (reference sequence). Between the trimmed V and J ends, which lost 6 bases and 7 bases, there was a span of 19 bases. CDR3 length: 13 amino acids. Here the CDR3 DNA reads TGCAGTGCCCCGCGGTTTCGGGGAGGTGAGCAGTACTTC. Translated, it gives CSAPRFRGGEQYF.

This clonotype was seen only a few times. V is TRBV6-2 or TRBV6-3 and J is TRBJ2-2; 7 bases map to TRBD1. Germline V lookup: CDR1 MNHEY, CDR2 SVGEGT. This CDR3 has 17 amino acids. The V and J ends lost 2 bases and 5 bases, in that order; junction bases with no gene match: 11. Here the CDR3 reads CASSYTPRQGETGELFF. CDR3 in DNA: TGTGCCAGCAGTTACACCCCCCGACAGGGAGAAACCGGGGAGCTGTTTTTT.

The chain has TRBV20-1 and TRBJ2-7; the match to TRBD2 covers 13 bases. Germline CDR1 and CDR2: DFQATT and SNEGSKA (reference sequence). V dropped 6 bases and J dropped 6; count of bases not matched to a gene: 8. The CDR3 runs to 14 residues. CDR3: CSANLGLAGREQYF. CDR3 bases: TGCAGTGCCAACCTGGGACTAGCGGGACGCGAGCAGTACTTC.

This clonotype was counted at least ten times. The CDR3 spells CSARAGEYEQYF. CDR3 nucleotides: TGCAGTGCTAGAGCGGGGGAGTACGAGCAGTACTTC. The chain links TRBV20-1 to TRBJ2-7; weak D call: TRBD2 (6 bases). The CDR3 runs 12 residues. V was clipped by 1 base and J by 4 bases, with 8 bases between them. The V gene's germline CDR1 is DFQATT and CDR2 SNEGSKA (reference sequence).

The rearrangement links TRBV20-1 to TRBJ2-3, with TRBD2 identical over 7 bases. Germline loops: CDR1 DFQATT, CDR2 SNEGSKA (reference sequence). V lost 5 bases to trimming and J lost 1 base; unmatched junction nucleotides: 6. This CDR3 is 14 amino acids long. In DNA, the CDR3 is TGCAGTGCTCACTCTAGCGGACGCACAGATACGCAGTATTTT. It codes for CSAHSSGRTDTQYF.

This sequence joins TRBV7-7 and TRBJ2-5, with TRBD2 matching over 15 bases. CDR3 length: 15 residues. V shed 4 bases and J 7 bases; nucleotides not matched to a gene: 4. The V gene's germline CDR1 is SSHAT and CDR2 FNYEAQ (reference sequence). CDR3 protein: CASSSGLAGGGTQYF. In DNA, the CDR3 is TGTGCCAGCAGCTCGGGACTAGCGGGAGGAGGGACCCAGTACTTC.

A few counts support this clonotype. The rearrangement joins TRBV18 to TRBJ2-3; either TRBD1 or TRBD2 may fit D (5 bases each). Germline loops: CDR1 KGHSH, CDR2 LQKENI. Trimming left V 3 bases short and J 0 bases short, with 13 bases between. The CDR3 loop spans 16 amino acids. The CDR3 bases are TGTGCCAGCTCACCGTTGCTGGGGGAGAGCACAGATACGCAGTATTTT. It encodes CASSPLLGESTDTQYF.

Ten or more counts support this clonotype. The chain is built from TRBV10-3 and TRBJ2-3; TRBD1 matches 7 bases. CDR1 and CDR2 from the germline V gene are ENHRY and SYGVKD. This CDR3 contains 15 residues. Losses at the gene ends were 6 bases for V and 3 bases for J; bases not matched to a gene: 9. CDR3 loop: CAISGQVLETDTQYF. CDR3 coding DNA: TGTGCCATCAGCGGACAGGTGTTGGAGACAGATACGCAGTATTTT.

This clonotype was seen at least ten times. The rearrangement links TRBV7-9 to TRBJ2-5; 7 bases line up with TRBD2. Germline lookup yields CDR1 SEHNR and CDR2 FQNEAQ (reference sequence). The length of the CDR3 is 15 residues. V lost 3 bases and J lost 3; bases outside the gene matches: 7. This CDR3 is CASSFVASGKETQYF. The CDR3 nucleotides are TGTGCCAGCAGCTTTGTGGCTAGCGGAAAAGAGACCCAGTACTTC.

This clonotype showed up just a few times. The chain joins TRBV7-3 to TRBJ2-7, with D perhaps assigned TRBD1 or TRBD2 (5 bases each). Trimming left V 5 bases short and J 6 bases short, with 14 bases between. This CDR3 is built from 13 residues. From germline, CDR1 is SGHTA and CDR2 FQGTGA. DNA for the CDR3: TGTGCCAGCAGCCCCGGACCTGGGGGCGAGCAGTACTTC. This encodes CASSPGPGGEQYF.

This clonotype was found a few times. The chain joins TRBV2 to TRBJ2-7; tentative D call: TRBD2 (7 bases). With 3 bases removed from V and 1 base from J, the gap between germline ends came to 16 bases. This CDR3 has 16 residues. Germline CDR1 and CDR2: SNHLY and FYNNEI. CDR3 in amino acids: CASSDWGGTGSYEQYF. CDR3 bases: TGTGCCAGCAGTGACTGGGGGGGCACGGGATCCTACGAGCAGTACTTC.

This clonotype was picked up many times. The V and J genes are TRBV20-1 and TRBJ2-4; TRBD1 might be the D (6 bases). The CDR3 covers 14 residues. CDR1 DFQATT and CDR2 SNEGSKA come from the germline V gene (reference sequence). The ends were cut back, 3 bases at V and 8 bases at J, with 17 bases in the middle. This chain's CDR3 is CSASVGAGADIQYF. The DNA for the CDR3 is TGCAGTGCTAGCGTGGGGGCAGGGGCGGACATTCAGTACTTC.

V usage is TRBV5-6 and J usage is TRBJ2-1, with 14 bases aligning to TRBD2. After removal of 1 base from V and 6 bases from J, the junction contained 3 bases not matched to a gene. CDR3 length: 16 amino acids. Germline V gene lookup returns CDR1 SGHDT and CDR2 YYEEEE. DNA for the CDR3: TGTGCCAGCAGCTTGCCGGGACTAGCGGGAGTCAATGAGCAGTTCTTC. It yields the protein CASSLPGLAGVNEQFF.

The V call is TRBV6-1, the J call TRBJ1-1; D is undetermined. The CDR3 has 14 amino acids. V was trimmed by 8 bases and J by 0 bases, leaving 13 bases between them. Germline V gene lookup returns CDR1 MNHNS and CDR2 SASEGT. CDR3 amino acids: CASGSRNLNTEAFF. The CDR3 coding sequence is TGTGCCAGCGGGAGCAGAAACTTGAACACTGAAGCTTTCTTT.

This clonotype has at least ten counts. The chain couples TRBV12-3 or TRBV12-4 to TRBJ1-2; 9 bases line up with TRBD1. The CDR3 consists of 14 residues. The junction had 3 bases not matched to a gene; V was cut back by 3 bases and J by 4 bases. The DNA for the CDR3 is TGTGCCAGCAGTTTGATACAGGGGGCCTATGGCTACACCTTC. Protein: CASSLIQGAYGYTF.

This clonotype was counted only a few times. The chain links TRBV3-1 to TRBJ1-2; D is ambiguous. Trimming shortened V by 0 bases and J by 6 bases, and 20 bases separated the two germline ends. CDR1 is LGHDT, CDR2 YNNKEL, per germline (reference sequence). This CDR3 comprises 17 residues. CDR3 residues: CASSQDTSSGTGDGYTF. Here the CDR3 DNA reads TGTGCCAGCAGCCAAGATACGTCAAGTGGAACGGGAGATGGCTACACCTTC.

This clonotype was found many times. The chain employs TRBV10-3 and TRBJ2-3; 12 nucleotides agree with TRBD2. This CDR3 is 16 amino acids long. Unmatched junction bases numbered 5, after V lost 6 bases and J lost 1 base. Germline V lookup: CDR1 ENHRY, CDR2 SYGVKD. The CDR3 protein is CAISTWTSGGTDTQYF. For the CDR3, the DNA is TGTGCCATCAGCACCTGGACTAGCGGGGGCACAGATACGCAGTATTTT.

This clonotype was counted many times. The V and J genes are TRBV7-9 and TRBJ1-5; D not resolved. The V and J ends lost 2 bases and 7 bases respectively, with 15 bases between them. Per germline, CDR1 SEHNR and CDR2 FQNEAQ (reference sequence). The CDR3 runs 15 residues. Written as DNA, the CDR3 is TGTGCCAGCAGCTTAATGGAGGGATTAGGACAGCCCCAGCATTTT. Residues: CASSLMEGLGQPQHF.